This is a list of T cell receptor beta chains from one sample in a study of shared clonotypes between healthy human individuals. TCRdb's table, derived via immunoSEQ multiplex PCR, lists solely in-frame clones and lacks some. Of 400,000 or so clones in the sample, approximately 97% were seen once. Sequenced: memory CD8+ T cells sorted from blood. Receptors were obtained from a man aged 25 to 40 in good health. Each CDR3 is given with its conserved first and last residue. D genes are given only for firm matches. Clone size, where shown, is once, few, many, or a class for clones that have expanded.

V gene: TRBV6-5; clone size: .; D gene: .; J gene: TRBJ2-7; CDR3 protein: CASKTGMTYEQYF; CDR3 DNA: TGTGCCAGCAAAACAGGGATGACCTACGAGCAGTACTTC
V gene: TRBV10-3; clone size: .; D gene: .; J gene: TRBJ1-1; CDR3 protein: CAISEPRGGVNTEAFF; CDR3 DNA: TGTGCCATCAGTGAGCCTAGGGGGGGGGTGAACACTGAAGCTTTCTTT
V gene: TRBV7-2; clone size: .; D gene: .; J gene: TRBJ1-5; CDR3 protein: CASSLNPNRAIREPQHF; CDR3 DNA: TGTGCCAGCAGCTTAAATCCCAACAGGGCTATAAGGGAGCCCCAGCATTTT
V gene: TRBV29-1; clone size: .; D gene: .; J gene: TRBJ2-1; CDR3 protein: CSVSKGWYNEQFF; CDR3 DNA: TGCAGCGTGTCTAAGGGATGGTACAATGAGCAGTTCTTC
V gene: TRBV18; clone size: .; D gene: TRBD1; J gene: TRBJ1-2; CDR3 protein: CASSPPGQGAHGYTF; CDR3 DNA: TGTGCCAGCTCACCACCGGGACAGGGGGCGCATGGCTACACCTTC
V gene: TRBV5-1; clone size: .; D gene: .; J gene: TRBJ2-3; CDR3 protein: CASSGGTVQYF; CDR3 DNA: TGCGCCAGCAGCGGCGGGACGGTGCAGTATTTT
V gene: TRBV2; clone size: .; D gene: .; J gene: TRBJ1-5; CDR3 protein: CASSAGGQPQHF; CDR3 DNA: TGTGCCAGCAGTGCCGGAGGTCAGCCCCAGCATTTT
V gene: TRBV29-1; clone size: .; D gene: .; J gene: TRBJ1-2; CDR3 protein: CSVEVGSYGYTF; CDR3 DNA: TGCAGCGTTGAAGTTGGGTCCTATGGCTACACCTTC
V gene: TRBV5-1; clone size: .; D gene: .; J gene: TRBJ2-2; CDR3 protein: CASSFMTGELFF; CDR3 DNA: TGCGCCAGCAGCTTTATGACCGGGGAGCTGTTTTTT
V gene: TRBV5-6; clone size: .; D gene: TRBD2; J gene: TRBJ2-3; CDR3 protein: CASSLSGRGSDTQYF; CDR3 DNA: TGTGCCAGCAGCCTTAGCGGGAGAGGATCAGATACGCAGTATTTT
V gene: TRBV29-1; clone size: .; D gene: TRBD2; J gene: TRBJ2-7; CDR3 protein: CSVSGLAGGEQYF; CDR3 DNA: TGCAGCGTTTCCGGACTAGCGGGAGGGGAACAGTACTTC
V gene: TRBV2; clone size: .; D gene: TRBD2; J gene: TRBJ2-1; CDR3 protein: CASGTSGRAYNEQFF; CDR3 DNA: TGTGCCAGCGGAACAAGCGGGAGGGCCTACAATGAGCAGTTCTTC
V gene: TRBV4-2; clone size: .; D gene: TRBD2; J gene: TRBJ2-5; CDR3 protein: CASSQDSRLAGGNQETQYF; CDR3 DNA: TGTGCCAGCAGCCAAGATTCGCGGCTAGCGGGAGGGAACCAAGAGACCCAGTACTTC
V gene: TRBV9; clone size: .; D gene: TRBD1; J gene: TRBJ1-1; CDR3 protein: CASGQGTEAFF; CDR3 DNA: TGTGCCAGCGGACAGGGCACTGAAGCTTTCTTT
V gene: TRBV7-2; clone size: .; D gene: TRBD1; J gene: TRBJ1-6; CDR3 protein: CASSPIPGQINSPLHF; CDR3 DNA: TGTGCCAGCAGCCCGATACCGGGACAGATCAATTCACCCCTCCACTTT
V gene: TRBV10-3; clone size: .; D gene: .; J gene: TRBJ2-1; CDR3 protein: CAIRELDTNNEQFF; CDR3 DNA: TGTGCCATCAGAGAGTTAGACACCAACAATGAGCAGTTCTTC
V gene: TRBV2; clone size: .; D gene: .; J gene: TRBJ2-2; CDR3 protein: CASLFLQVGTGELFF; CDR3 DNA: TGTGCCAGCCTCTTCTTACAGGTCGGCACCGGGGAGCTGTTTTTT
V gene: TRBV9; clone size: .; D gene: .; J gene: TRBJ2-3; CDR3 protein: CASSVGRGYTDTQYF; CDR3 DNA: TGTGCCAGCAGCGTAGGTAGGGGGTACACAGATACGCAGTATTTT
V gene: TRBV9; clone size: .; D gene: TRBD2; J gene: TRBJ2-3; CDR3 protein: CASSGLAGVTDTQYF; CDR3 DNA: TGTGCCAGCAGCGGGCTAGCGGGAGTGACAGATACGCAGTATTTT
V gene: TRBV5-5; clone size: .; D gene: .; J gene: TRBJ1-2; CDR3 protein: CASSFRQAYYGYTF; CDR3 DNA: TGTGCCAGCAGTTTTCGACAGGCCTACTATGGCTACACCTTC
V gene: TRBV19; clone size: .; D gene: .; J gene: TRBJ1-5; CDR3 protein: CASTSGGPLQPQHF; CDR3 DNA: TGTGCCAGTACCTCTGGAGGGCCCCTCCAGCCCCAGCATTTT
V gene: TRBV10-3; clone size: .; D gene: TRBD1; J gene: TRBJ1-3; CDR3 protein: CAISEGGTGFRNTIYF; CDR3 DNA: TGTGCCATCAGTGAGGGCGGGACAGGGTTTCGAAACACCATATATTTT
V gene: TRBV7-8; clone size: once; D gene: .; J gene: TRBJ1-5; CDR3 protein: CASSLGGASNQPQHF; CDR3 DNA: TGTGCCAGCAGCTTAGGAGGGGCTAGCAATCAGCCCCAGCATTTT
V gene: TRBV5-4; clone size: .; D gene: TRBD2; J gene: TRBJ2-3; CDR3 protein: CASSGAGASTDTQYF; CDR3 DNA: TGTGCCAGCAGCGGAGCGGGAGCTAGCACAGATACGCAGTATTTT
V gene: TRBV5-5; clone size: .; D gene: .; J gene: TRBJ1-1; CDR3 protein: CASYLSLNTEAFF; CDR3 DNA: TGTGCCAGCTACTTGAGCTTGAACACTGAAGCTTTCTTT
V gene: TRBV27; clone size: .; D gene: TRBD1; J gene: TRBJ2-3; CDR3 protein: CASTTRDRWTDTQYF; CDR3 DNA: TGTGCCAGCACCACCCGGGACAGATGGACAGATACGCAGTATTTT
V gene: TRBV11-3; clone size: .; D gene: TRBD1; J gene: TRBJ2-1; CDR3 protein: CASSRSPNRGLHNEQFF; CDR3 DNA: TGTGCCAGCAGCCGATCCCCAAACAGGGGGCTCCACAATGAGCAGTTCTTC
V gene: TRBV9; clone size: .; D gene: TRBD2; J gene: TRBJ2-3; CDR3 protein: CASSVGGGDTDTQYF; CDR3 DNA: TGTGCCAGCAGCGTAGGTGGGGGGGACACAGATACGCAGTATTTT
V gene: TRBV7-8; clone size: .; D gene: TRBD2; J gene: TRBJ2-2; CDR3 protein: CASSLAGGRRDTGELFF; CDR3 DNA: TGTGCCAGCAGCCTAGCGGGAGGGCGGAGGGACACCGGGGAGCTGTTTTTT
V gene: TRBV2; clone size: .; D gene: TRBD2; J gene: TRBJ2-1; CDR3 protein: CASSLLAGAYNEQFF; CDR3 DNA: TGTGCCAGCAGTCTTTTAGCGGGAGCCTACAATGAGCAGTTCTTC
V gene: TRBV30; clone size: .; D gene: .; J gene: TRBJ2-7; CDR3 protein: CAWSVQPAYEQYF; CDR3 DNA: TGTGCCTGGAGTGTACAGCCAGCCTACGAGCAGTACTTC
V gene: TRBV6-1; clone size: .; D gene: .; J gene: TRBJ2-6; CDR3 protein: CASSEIMDLRGSGANVLTF; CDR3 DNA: TGTGCCAGCAGTGAAATTATGGACCTCCGCGGCTCTGGGGCCAACGTCCTGACTTTC
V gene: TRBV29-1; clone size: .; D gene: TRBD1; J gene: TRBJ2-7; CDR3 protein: CSVADRTGGVLPYEQYF; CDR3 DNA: TGCAGCGTTGCGGATAGGACAGGGGGCGTACTCCCCTACGAGCAGTACTTC
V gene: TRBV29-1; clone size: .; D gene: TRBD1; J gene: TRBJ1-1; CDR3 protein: CSVENPDRGMNTEAFF; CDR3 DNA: TGCAGCGTCGAAAATCCAGACAGGGGGATGAACACTGAAGCTTTCTTT
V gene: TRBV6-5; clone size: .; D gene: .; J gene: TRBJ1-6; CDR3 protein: CASSYRPQGRDSPLHF; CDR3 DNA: TGTGCCAGCAGTTACCGCCCCCAGGGTAGGGATTCACCCCTCCACTTT
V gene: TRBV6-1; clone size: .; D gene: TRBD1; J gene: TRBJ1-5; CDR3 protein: CASSDRGLNQPQHF; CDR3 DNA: TGTGCCAGCAGTGACAGGGGGCTGAATCAGCCCCAGCATTTT
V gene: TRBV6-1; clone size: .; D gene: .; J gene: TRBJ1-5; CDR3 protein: CASSEGLGWDLNQPQHF; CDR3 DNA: TGTGCCAGCAGTGAAGGTTTGGGGTGGGACCTGAATCAGCCCCAGCATTTT
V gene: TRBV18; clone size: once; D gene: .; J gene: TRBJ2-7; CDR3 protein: CASSPAGLGYEQYF; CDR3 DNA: TGTGCCAGCTCACCTGCGGGCCTTGGCTACGAGCAGTACTTC
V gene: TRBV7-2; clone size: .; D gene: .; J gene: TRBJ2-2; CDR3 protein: CASSPGQNTGELFF; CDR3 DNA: TGTGCCAGCAGCCCGGGACAGAACACCGGGGAGCTGTTTTTT
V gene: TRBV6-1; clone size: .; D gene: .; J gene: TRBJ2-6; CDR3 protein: CASRSPGANVLTF; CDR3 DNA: TGTGCCAGCAGGTCCCCTGGGGCCAACGTCCTGACTTTC
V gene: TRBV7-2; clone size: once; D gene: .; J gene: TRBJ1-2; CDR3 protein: CASSPDPVTF; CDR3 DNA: TGTGCCAGCAGCCCAGACCCAGTCACCTTC
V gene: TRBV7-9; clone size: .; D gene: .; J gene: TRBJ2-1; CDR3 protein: CASSLWSHNEQFF; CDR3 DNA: TGTGCCAGCAGCTTATGGTCCCACAATGAGCAGTTCTTC
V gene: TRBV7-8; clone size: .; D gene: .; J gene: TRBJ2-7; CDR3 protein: CASSLPGAQTYEQYF; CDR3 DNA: TGTGCCAGCAGCTTACCGGGAGCCCAAACCTACGAGCAGTACTTC
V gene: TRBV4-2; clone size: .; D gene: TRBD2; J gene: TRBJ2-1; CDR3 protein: CASNRGDNEQFF; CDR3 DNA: TGTGCCAGCAACCGGGGGGACAATGAGCAGTTCTTC
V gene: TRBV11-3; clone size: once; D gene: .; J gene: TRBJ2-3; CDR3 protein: CASSLGGLRDTQYF; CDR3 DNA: TGTGCCAGCAGCTTAGGGGGCCTCCGGGATACGCAGTATTTT
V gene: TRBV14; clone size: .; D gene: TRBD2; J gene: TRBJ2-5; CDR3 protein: CASSPRTSGRIQETQYF; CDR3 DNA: TGTGCCAGCAGCCCACGGACTAGCGGACGCATACAAGAGACCCAGTACTTC
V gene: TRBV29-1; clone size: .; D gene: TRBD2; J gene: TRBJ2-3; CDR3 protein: CSVGLAEDTQYF; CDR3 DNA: TGCAGCGTGGGACTAGCGGAGGATACGCAGTATTTT
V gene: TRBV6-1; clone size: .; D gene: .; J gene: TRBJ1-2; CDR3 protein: CASSAIGGGYGYTF; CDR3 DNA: TGTGCCAGCAGTGCGATAGGGGGTGGGTATGGCTACACCTTC
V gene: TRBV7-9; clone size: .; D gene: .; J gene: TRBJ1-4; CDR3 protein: CASSPNGKGGNEKLFF; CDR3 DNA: TGTGCCAGCAGCCCCAATGGGAAGGGGGGCAATGAAAAACTGTTTTTT
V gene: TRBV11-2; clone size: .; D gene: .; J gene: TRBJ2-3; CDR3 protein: CASSSEAGVPDTQYF; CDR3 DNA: TGTGCCAGCAGCTCCGAGGCCGGGGTACCAGATACGCAGTATTTT
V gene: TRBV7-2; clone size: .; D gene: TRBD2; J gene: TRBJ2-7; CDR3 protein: CASSFLYPAGVYEQYF; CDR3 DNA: TGTGCCAGCAGCTTTCTTTACCCAGCGGGAGTCTACGAGCAGTACTTC
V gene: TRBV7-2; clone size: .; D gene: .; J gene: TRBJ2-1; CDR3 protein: CASNERYNEQFF; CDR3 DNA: TGTGCCAGCAACGAACGGTACAATGAGCAGTTCTTC
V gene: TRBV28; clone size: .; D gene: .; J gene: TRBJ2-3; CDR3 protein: CASRPNGSRTDTQYF; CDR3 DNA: TGTGCCAGCAGACCTAATGGGAGCCGCACAGATACGCAGTATTTT
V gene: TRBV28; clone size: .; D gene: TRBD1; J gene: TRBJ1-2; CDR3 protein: CASSVTTGGGGYTF; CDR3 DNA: TGTGCCAGCAGTGTAACTACAGGGGGAGGGGGCTACACCTTC
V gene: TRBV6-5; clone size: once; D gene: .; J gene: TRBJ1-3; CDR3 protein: CASSSDRGNTIYF; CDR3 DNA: TGTGCCAGCAGTAGCGACAGGGGAAACACCATATATTTT